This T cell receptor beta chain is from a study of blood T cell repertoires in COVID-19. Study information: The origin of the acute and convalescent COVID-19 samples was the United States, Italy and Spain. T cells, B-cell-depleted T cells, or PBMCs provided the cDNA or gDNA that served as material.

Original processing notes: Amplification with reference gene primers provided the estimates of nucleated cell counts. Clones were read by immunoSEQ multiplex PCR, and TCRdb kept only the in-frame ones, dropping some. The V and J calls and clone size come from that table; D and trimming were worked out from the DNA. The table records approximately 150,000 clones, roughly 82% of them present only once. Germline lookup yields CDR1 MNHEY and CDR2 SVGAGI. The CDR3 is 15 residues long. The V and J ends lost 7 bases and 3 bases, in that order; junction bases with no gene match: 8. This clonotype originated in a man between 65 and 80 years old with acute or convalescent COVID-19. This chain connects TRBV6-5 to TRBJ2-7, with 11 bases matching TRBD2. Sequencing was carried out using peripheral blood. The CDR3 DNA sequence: TGTGCCAGCACCCTAACCGGGACTAGCGGCTACGAGCAGTACTTC. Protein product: CASTLTGTSGYEQYF.